A single sample gave rise to the 13 T cell receptor beta chains below, sequenced in a study of cytomegalovirus exposure and HLA in healthy donors. Use of 60 Vbeta and 13 Jbeta primers characterized the PCR. Using immunoSEQ multiplex PCR, the repertoire was profiled, and TCRdb retains in-frame clones only, with some absent. The data contain more than 55,000 clones, over 70% of them seen just once; the ten biggest clones take up roughly 4%. Sequencing was carried out using PBMCs. The origin of the receptors is a middle-aged woman in good health and CMV-seronegative.

The J gene is TRBJ1-2, the V gene TRBV4-1; 9 bases line up with TRBD1. The V gene's germline CDR1 is MGHRA and CDR2 YSYEKL. CDR3 length: 16 amino acids. V lost 0 bases to trimming and J lost 8 bases; unmatched junction nucleotides: 10. The CDR3 protein is CASSQEFRTGVVGYTF. CDR3 sequence (DNA): TGCGCCAGCAGCCAAGAATTTCGGACAGGGGTTGTAGGCTACACCTTC.

CDR3 sequence reads: CASSQDAGDNEQFF. CDR3 sequence (DNA): TGCGCCAGCAGCCAAGATGCGGGAGACAATGAGCAGTTCTTC. The chain employs TRBV4-3 and TRBJ2-1; 7 bases map to TRBD2. Germline CDR1 LGHNA, CDR2 YSLEER. The CDR3 spans 14 residues. V dropped 0 bases and J dropped 5; count of bases not matched to a gene: 1.

This clone was observed a handful of times. This chain joins TRBV5-1 and TRBJ2-7; TRBD2 matches at 7 bases. The CDR3 totals 15 residues. J lost 2 bases, V lost 7 bases, and 12 bases had no gene match. The germline gives CDR1 SGHRS, CDR2 YFSETQ. CDR3 residues: CASRWDGRITYEQYF. The CDR3, as DNA: TGCGCCAGCCGCTGGGACGGGAGGATCACCTACGAGCAGTACTTC.

The chain uses TRBV19 and TRBJ1-3, with 7 bases aligning to TRBD1. Germline V gene sequence: CDR1 LNHDA, CDR2 SQIVND (reference sequence). The CDR3 contains 16 residues. After removal of 7 bases from V and 3 bases from J, the junction contained 12 bases not matched to a gene. DNA of the CDR3: TGTGCCAGTATCCCAGGGGGAGAATTTGGTGGAAACACCATATATTTT. Its translation: CASIPGGEFGGNTIYF.

J is TRBJ2-1 and V is TRBV5-6, with 11 positions matching TRBD2. Germline trimming cut 4 bases from V and 10 bases from J; bases unmatched to any gene: 13. The CDR3 totals 16 residues. CDR1 is SGHDT, CDR2 YYEEEE, per germline. CDR3 coding DNA: TGTGCCAGCAGCCCTACTAGCGGGAGAGGATGGGGGGAGCAGTTCTTC. Encoded protein: CASSPTSGRGWGEQFF.

The chain links TRBV7-2 to TRBJ2-3, with D possibly being TRBD2 (5 bases). In germline, CDR1 is SGHTA, CDR2 FQGNSA. CDR3 length: 15 amino acids. The V end lost 1 base, the J end lost 1 base, and 9 bases lay between the germline ends. The CDR3 protein is CASSLVAGRTDTQYF. The CDR3 region has the DNA TGTGCCAGCAGCTTAGTCGCGGGCCGCACAGATACGCAGTATTTT.

The J gene is TRBJ1-3, the V gene TRBV28; D is unclear. V lost 5 bases to trimming and J lost 0 bases, with 11 bases between them. Germline CDR1 reads MDHEN; CDR2 reads SYDVKM. The CDR3 loop spans 15 amino acids. The CDR3 loop is CASSSVVRSGNTIYF. CDR3 sequence (DNA): TGTGCCAGCAGTAGCGTCGTCCGCTCTGGAAACACCATATATTTT.

This clone was observed a single time. This sequence joins TRBV6-5 and TRBJ2-5, with no clear D. CDR1 is MNHEY, CDR2 SVGAGI, per germline. The CDR3 consists of 13 residues. V gave up 5 bases and J gave up 4 bases, with 11 bases separating them. The CDR3 sequence is CASSARRGETQYF. CDR3 coding DNA: TGTGCCAGCAGTGCCCGAAGAGGAGAGACCCAGTACTTC.

The chain links TRBV7-8 to TRBJ1-5; D is possibly TRBD1 (6 bases). The length of the CDR3 is 14 residues. The V gene's germline CDR1 is SGHVS and CDR2 FQNEAQ. V was trimmed by 5 bases and J by 1 base, leaving 9 bases between them. In nucleotides, the CDR3 is TGTGCCAGCAGCCTCGACAGGAGCAATCAGCCCCAGCATTTT. Translating gives CASSLDRSNQPQHF.

This clone was detected once. The rearrangement joins TRBV6-4 to TRBJ1-1; 7 bases line up with TRBD1. The germline V gene has CDR1 MRHNA and CDR2 SNTAGT. This CDR3 has 13 residues. V shed 5 bases, J shed 3 bases, and the junction held 3 bases outside the gene matches. CDR3 sequence: CASSFTGDTEAFF. DNA for the CDR3: TGTGCCAGCAGTTTTACAGGGGACACTGAAGCTTTCTTT.

The rearrangement joins TRBV5-1 to TRBJ2-7; 7 bases are a match to TRBD1. V was clipped by 3 bases and J by 1 base; unmatched bases: 16. Germline CDR1 reads SGHRS; CDR2 reads YFSETQ. The CDR3 is 18 amino acids. The CDR3 loop reads CASSWKDRSNALSYEQYF. DNA of the CDR3: TGCGCCAGCAGCTGGAAGGACAGGTCGAACGCCTTATCCTACGAGCAGTACTTC.

The J gene is TRBJ2-6, the V gene TRBV7-2, with D hard to call. The V and J ends lost 1 base and 4 bases respectively, with 8 bases between them. The CDR3 covers 15 residues. Germline lookup yields CDR1 SGHTA and CDR2 FQGNSA. The CDR3 DNA reads TGTGCCAGCAGCTTAGACAGCAGAGGGGCCAACGTCCTGACTTTC. The encoded protein is CASSLDSRGANVLTF. The variable domain in full, completed from reference TRBV7-2 and TRBJ2-6, reads GAGVSQSPSNKVTEKGKDVELRCDPISGHTALYWYRQSLGQGLEFLIYFQGNSAPDKSGLPSDRFSAERTGGSVSTLTIQRTQQEDSAVYLCASSLDSRGANVLTFGAGSRLTVL.

This clone appeared a few times. The J gene is TRBJ1-1, the V gene TRBV5-1; TRBD1 aligns across 8 bases. Per germline, CDR1 SGHRS and CDR2 YFSETQ. Trimming cost V 4 bases and J 3 bases; bases outside gene matches: 2. The CDR3 is made up of 13 amino acids. DNA of the CDR3: TGCGCCAGCAGCCAGACAGGGGACACTGAAGCTTTCTTT. This encodes CASSQTGDTEAFF.